The clone carrying this T cell receptor (beta chain) was detected once. TCRdb's table, derived via immunoSEQ multiplex PCR, lists solely in-frame clones and lacks some. Altogether around 100,000 clones are present, more than 80% being singletons, with the ten largest covering 7.5% to 10%. The source of the sample is a study of blood T cell repertoires in COVID-19. The overall study: Acute-phase and convalescent COVID-19 samples originated in the United States, Italy and Spain.

Trimming removed 3 bases from V and 0 bases from J; junction bases left unmatched: 5. Germline loops: CDR1 SGDLS, CDR2 YYNGEE. CDR3 size: 17 residues. This clonotype was obtained from a middle-aged woman with acute or convalescent COVID-19. Sequencing was done on a sample of peripheral blood. The V call is TRBV9, the J call TRBJ2-3; 12 nucleotides line up with TRBD2. CDR3 DNA sequence: TGTGCCAGCAGCGCGGGACTAGCGGGCATTAGCACAGATACGCAGTATTTT. Residues: CASSAGLAGISTDTQYF.